What follows are 19 T cell receptor beta chains derived from one specimen sequenced in a study of T-cell memory formation after mild COVID-19. TCRdb fed the 5' RACE reads into MiXCR, producing one record per CDR3 protein. This sample yields roughly 100,000 distinct CDR3 sequences, of which approximately 15% are seen a single time; more than 25% belongs to the top ten. Source material: PBMCs or a T cell subset sorted from them (not recorded which). These receptors were collected from an adult woman who had mild COVID-19 (a few samples of this study predate the infection). Cell type and time point are not known.

The genes are TRBV12-3 or TRBV12-4 and TRBJ2-5; D is tentatively TRBD1 or TRBD2 (5 bases each). This CDR3 is built from 15 residues. V lost 5 bases, J lost 3 bases, and 16 bases lay in between. The CDR3, as DNA: TGTGCCAGCAGTCCTGGTCGGGACGCCGAAGAGACCCAGTACTTC. Amino acids: CASSPGRDAEETQYF.

J is TRBJ2-1 and V is TRBV24-1, with TRBD2 matching 11 bases. The V and J ends lost 8 bases and 6 bases, in that order; junction bases with no gene match: 8. Germline lookup yields CDR1 KGHDR and CDR2 SFDVKD. This CDR3 is built from 15 residues. The CDR3 coding sequence is TGTGCCACCATGTTGACTAGCGGGGAGATCAATGAGCAGTTCTTC. Protein: CATMLTSGEINEQFF.

The rearrangement links TRBV4-1 to TRBJ2-3; TRBD2 might be the D (7 bases). V gave up 0 bases and J gave up 2 bases, with 12 bases separating them. The CDR3 is 16 amino acids. Germline assignment: CDR1 MGHRA and CDR2 YSYEKL. Here the CDR3 reads CASSQELAGATDTQYF. The CDR3 DNA follows: TGCGCCAGCAGCCAAGAACTGGCGGGGGCCACAGATACGCAGTATTTT.

This chain connects TRBV7-8 to TRBJ2-7, with TRBD2 as a possible D gene (6 bases). Per germline, CDR1 SGHVS and CDR2 FQNEAQ. V was clipped by 5 bases and J by 0 bases, with 11 bases between them. This CDR3 contains 14 residues. In DNA form, the CDR3 reads TGTGCCAGCAGCATGGGACTTAGCTCCTACGAGCAGTACTTC. Protein sequence: CASSMGLSSYEQYF.

This clonotype was recorded a few times. The chain recombines TRBV10-3 with TRBJ2-7; 8 bases are a match to TRBD2. The CDR3 sequence is 13 residues long. The junction had 2 bases not matched to a gene; V was cut back by 4 bases and J by 3 bases. The germline gives CDR1 ENHRY, CDR2 SYGVKD. The CDR3: CAISGGRIYEQYF. CDR3 sequence (DNA): TGTGCCATCAGTGGCGGGAGGATCTACGAGCAGTACTTC.

This clonotype was recorded a few times. CDR3 coding DNA: TGTGCCAGCGGGGCCCTAGCGGGAAGCTCCTACGAGCAGTACTTC. Translated, it gives CASGALAGSSYEQYF. This rearrangement joins TRBV12-3 or TRBV12-4 to TRBJ2-7; TRBD2 matches 9 bases. The junction had 8 bases not matched to a gene; V was cut back by 8 bases and J by 0 bases. The CDR3 contains 15 residues.

This clonotype was counted only a few times. The chain couples TRBV12-3 or TRBV12-4 to TRBJ2-6; 7 positions agree with TRBD2. V was pared by 4 bases and J by 0 bases, with 3 bases of the junction left unmatched. The CDR3 runs to 16 residues. The DNA of the CDR3 is TGTGCCAGCAGTTCCCCGGGAGGCTCTGGGGCCAACGTCCTGACTTTC. Amino acids: CASSSPGGSGANVLTF.

This clonotype has just a few counts. The chain employs TRBV6-4 and TRBJ2-1; 7 bases are shared with TRBD2. V dropped 3 bases and J dropped 2; count of bases not matched to a gene: 7. Germline assignment: CDR1 MRHNA and CDR2 SNTAGT. CDR3 size: 16 residues. CDR3 region: CASSERNAGAYNEQFF. Here the CDR3 DNA reads TGTGCCAGCAGTGAAAGAAACGCGGGAGCCTACAATGAGCAGTTCTTC.

This clonotype was detected a few times. The rearrangement links TRBV12-3 or TRBV12-4 to TRBJ2-4; D remains ambiguous. The V gene lost 6 bases and the J gene lost 0 bases, with 9 bases spanning the gap. The CDR3 sequence is 14 residues long. The CDR3 sequence: CASSPQIAKNIQYF. CDR3 DNA: TGTGCCAGCAGCCCTCAGATAGCCAAAAACATTCAGTACTTC.

This clonotype was seen a few times. V is TRBV5-1 and J is TRBJ2-1; TRBD2 agrees at 8 bases. J was trimmed by 7 bases and V by 2 bases; bases with no gene match: 5. CDR1 SGHRS and CDR2 YFSETQ come from the germline V gene. The CDR3 is made up of 14 amino acids. The CDR3 sequence: CASSFRLAQNEQFF. The DNA for the CDR3 is TGCGCCAGCAGCTTCAGACTAGCGCAGAATGAGCAGTTCTTC.

This clonotype was observed at least ten times. The chain recombines TRBV12-3 or TRBV12-4 with TRBJ2-1; 8 bases agree with TRBD2. The CDR3 has 15 amino acids. V shed 2 bases, J shed 3 bases, and the junction held 3 bases outside the gene matches. CDR3 protein: CASSLPGGSYNEQFF. For the CDR3, the DNA is TGTGCCAGCAGTTTACCGGGGGGGAGCTACAATGAGCAGTTCTTC.

The chain couples TRBV5-1 to TRBJ2-1; 14 bases map to TRBD2. Germline V gives CDR1 SGHRS, CDR2 YFSETQ. This CDR3 is 20 amino acids long. Unmatched junction bases numbered 12, after V lost 4 bases and J lost 0 bases. In DNA, the CDR3 is TGCGCCAGCAGCAGCCAGGGACTAGCGGGGGCCTTTGGCTCCTACAATGAGCAGTTCTTC. It specifies CASSSQGLAGAFGSYNEQFF.

At least ten counts were recorded for this clonotype. The chain has TRBV7-9 and TRBJ2-7; D gene unclear. Trimming shortened V by 0 bases and J by 6 bases, and 12 bases separated the two germline ends. The CDR3 sequence is 14 residues long. CDR1 SEHNR and CDR2 FQNEAQ come from the germline V gene (reference sequence). The CDR3 spells CASSLAWAPSEQYF. The CDR3 region has the DNA TGTGCCAGCAGCTTAGCGTGGGCTCCCTCCGAGCAGTACTTC.

The sample holds a few counts of this clonotype. The J gene is TRBJ2-7, the V gene TRBV12-3 or TRBV12-4; D may be TRBD2 (7 bases). The CDR3 is 15 residues long. V lost 6 bases and J 2 bases, leaving 17 bases between the germline ends. DNA for the CDR3: TGTGCCAGCAGAAAGGCGGGGGACAAGGCCTACGAGCAGTACTTC. Protein sequence: CASRKAGDKAYEQYF.

The DNA of the CDR3 is TGTGCCAGCAGCCAAGGGGTAGGCACAGATACGCAGTATTTT. Amino acids: CASSQGVGTDTQYF. The chain uses TRBV3-1 and TRBJ2-3; D call uncertain. CDR3 length equals 14 residues. V lost 1 base and J 1 base, leaving 6 bases between the germline ends. Germline loops: CDR1 LGHDT, CDR2 YNNKEL (reference sequence).

The CDR3 here is CASSYETGMVVETQYF. The CDR3 DNA follows: TGCGCCAGCAGCTACGAAACAGGGATGGTAGTCGAGACCCAGTACTTC. The V and J genes are TRBV4-1 and TRBJ2-5; perhaps TRBD1 as D (6 bases). This CDR3 spans 16 amino acids. V was clipped by 5 bases and J by 5 bases, with 21 bases between them. The germline V gene encodes CDR1 MGHRA and CDR2 YSYEKL.

This clonotype was counted between two and nine times. The J gene is TRBJ2-1, the V gene TRBV5-1; TRBD2 matches at 9 bases. J was trimmed by 6 bases and V by 0 bases; bases with no gene match: 4. The CDR3 totals 15 residues. Germline assignment: CDR1 SGHRS and CDR2 YFSETQ. CDR3 sequence: CASSLEPAGGNEQFF. In DNA, the CDR3 is TGCGCCAGCAGCTTGGAGCCAGCGGGGGGCAATGAGCAGTTCTTC.

The gene calls are TRBV29-1 and TRBJ2-3, with D unresolved. Germline CDR1 SQVTM, CDR2 ANQGSEA. This CDR3 spans 14 amino acids. With 7 bases removed from V and 4 bases from J, the gap between germline ends came to 18 bases. CDR3 sequence: CSAWGPEAADTQYF. In nucleotides, the CDR3 is TGCAGCGCGTGGGGTCCAGAGGCCGCAGATACGCAGTATTTT.

This clonotype appeared a few times. The V call is TRBV6-6, the J call TRBJ2-1; maybe TRBD1 (5 bases). The V gene's germline CDR1 is MNHNY and CDR2 SVGAGI (reference sequence). Trimming took off 2 bases at V and 0 bases at J, with 11 bases between the two ends. The CDR3 sequence is 16 residues long. The CDR3 region is CASSYEGRGSYNEQFF. CDR3 nucleotide sequence: TGTGCCAGCAGTTACGAAGGTAGGGGCTCCTACAATGAGCAGTTCTTC.